This T cell receptor (beta chain) is drawn from a study of response to subunit inactivated influenza vaccine. Germline V gene sequence: CDR1 MNHEY, CDR2 SMNVEV (reference sequence). This CDR3 comprises 16 residues. Trimming cost V 2 bases and J 1 base, with 12 bases left between them. TCRdb called the RT-PCR reads again in MiXCR, with one record for every CDR3 protein. This sample has about 500,000 distinct CDR3 sequences; 15% to 20% occur once, and the top ten carry less than 4%. Study-level points and caveats: Only a handful of new T cells, the authors suggested, are recruited with each seasonal influenza vaccination.

This clonotype turned up a few times. Its antigen is as yet unknown. The sample here was CD4+ T cells sorted from PBMCs, taken around 25 months after vaccination. The TCR originated in a man between 50 and 70 years old who received an inactivated influenza vaccine. The rearrangement uses TRBV27 and TRBJ1-5, with D perhaps TRBD1 (5 bases). CDR3 sequence (DNA): TGTGCCAGCAGTTTACGGGCAGGGTTGAGCAATCAGCCCCAGCATTTT. Residues: CASSLRAGLSNQPQHF.